This T cell receptor beta chain is from a study of cytomegalovirus exposure and HLA in healthy donors. Findings and caveats of the study: Follow-up analysis found HLA locus-dependent TCR association rates, highest for DRB1 and lowest for HLA-C. TRBV6-2, TRBV6-3 and other indistinguishable V segments were excluded.

PCR employed 60 Vbeta and 13 Jbeta primers. The method was immunoSEQ multiplex PCR; TCRdb's version includes in-frame clones alone and lacks a portion of them. This table has about 130,000 clones, 74% appearing once. This clone showed up just once. As yet, its antigen is unknown. Germline-derived CDR1 and CDR2 are SGHNT and YENEEA. V was pared by 1 base and J by 5 bases, with 6 bases between. The CDR3 has 12 amino acids. This sequence joins TRBV11-3 and TRBJ2-7; D call uncertain. The receptor comes from a woman between 45 and 65 years old in good health and CMV-seropositive. The sample consisted of PBMCs. The CDR3 protein is CASSLGGNEQYF. CDR3 bases: TGTGCCAGCAGCTTAGGCGGAAACGAGCAGTACTTC.